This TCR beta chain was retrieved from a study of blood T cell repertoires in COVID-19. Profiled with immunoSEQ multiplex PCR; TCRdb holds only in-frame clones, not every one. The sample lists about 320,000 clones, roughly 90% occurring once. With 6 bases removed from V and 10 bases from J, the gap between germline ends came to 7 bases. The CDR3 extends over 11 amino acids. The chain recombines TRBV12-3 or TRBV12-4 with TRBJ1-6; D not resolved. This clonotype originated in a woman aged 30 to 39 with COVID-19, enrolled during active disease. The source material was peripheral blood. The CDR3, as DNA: TGTGCCAGCAGGTTGCGGTCACCCCTCCACTTT. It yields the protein CASRLRSPLHF.